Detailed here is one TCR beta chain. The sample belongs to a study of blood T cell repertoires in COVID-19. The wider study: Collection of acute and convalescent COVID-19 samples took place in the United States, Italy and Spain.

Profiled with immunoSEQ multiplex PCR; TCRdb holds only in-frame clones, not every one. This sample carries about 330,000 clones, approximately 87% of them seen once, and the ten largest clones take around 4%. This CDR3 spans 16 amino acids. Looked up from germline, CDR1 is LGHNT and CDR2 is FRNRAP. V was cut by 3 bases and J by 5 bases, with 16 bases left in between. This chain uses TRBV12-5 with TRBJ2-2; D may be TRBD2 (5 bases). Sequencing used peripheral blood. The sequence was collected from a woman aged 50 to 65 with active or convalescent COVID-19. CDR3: CASGLGRPSFTGELFF. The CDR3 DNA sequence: TGTGCTAGTGGTTTAGGTCGGCCTAGCTTTACCGGGGAGCTGTTTTTT.